One and the same sample provided the 2 T cell receptor beta chains below, sequenced in a study of T-cell reconstitution after alpha-beta-depleted transplantation in children. Unique molecular identifiers were used to barcode this TCRbeta library. TCRdb itself ran the PCR reads through MiXCR, one entry per CDR3 protein. The data contain some 100,000 distinct CDR3 sequences, roughly a sixth of them seen just once; the ten biggest clones take up around 19%. The sample consisted of PBMCs, mostly from graft donor cells, taken 180 days after TCRalphabeta/CD19-depleted stem cell transplant. The receptors derive from a male patient under 10 years old who had a stem cell transplant for acute lymphoblastic leukemia, so the T cells may come from the graft donor.

This clonotype is classed as medium-sized. The chain couples TRBV4-2 to TRBJ2-7; 9 nucleotides match TRBD1. The V segment lost 0 bases and the J segment 4 bases; nucleotides outside the gene matches: 4. The CDR3 sequence is 15 residues long. The V gene's germline CDR1 is LGHNA and CDR2 YNFKEQ. The DNA for the CDR3 is TGTGCCAGCAGCCAAGATTGGGGACAGGGTTACGAGCAGTACTTC. It encodes CASSQDWGQGYEQYF.

This clonotype was recorded many times. The V gene is TRBV5-1, the J gene TRBJ1-2; no firm D call. CDR1 is SGHRS and CDR2 is YFSETQ in the germline V gene. The CDR3 extends over 14 amino acids. V lost 0 bases, J lost 0 bases, and 6 bases lay in between. CDR3 bases: TGCGCCAGCAGCTTGGCCCCGGCTAACTATGGCTACACCTTC. Protein sequence: CASSLAPANYGYTF.